The 3 T cell receptor beta chains below come from one sample, sequenced in a study of T cell responses to AZD1222 COVID-19 vaccine (dated by TCRdb to the early 2020s). This specimen's time point label, per the study, means: baseline before first vaccination. Library preparation was by the immunoSEQ multiplex PCR assay. Drawn from immuneACCESS, this table holds only the in-frame rearrangements with V and J called that TCRdb kept. Clones are partly lost; checked studies trace under half to an unresolved V gene and leave the rest unexplained. Counted in this sample were 150,000 to 200,000 clones; approximately 93% of them appeared once. The top ten clones comprise roughly 1% of the sample. Sequenced here: peripheral blood, sampled on day 0 of AZD1222 vaccination. Receptors originate from an adult in good health.

The chain uses TRBV19 and TRBJ2-7; no clear D gene. Trimming shortened V by 1 base and J by 0 bases, and 10 bases separated the two germline ends. Germline lookup yields CDR1 LNHDA and CDR2 SQIVND (reference sequence). This CDR3 contains 15 residues. CDR3 DNA sequence: TGTGCCAGTAGTATAGTGGTAGGTGGCTCCTACGAGCAGTACTTC. Translated: CASSIVVGGSYEQYF.

The V gene is TRBV4-1, the J gene TRBJ2-3; TRBD2 matches 13 bases. The junction had 5 bases not matched to a gene; V was cut back by 1 base and J by 1 base. Germline lookup yields CDR1 MGHRA and CDR2 YSYEKL. The CDR3 consists of 18 residues. Written as DNA, the CDR3 is TGCGCCAGCAGCCAAGCCCTGGGGACTAGCGGGGGCACAGATACGCAGTATTTT. As protein: CASSQALGTSGGTDTQYF.

This chain links TRBV29-1 with TRBJ2-6, with TRBD2 as a possible D gene (7 bases). Germline loops: CDR1 SQVTM, CDR2 ANQGSEA. V lost 6 bases, J lost 4 bases, and 19 bases lay in between. The CDR3 covers 16 residues. The CDR3 sequence: CSVEVWGGTGANVLTF. CDR3 DNA sequence: TGCAGCGTGGAGGTTTGGGGGGGGACAGGGGCCAACGTCCTGACTTTC.